The clone carrying this TCR beta chain was observed at least ten times. The antigen is unknown. Indicated time point: pre-sensitization, week 0. This sample's treatment: therapeutic diphenylcyclopropenone sensitization with weekly scalp DPC. MiXCR, run by TCRdb on the RACE reads, gives a single entry per CDR3 protein. The repertoire includes 38,000 or so distinct CDR3 sequences, 7.5% to 8% of them detected once, and about 1.2% sits in the top ten. This record belongs to a study of human T cells and chemical hapten exposure. The study's findings and limits: Donors' alopecia may make their immune response differ from healthy people's.

The receptor's source is a woman in her 50s with alopecia areata. Some clones in this sample may be carry-over from other donors' samples. The input for sequencing was whole blood, taken in connection with sensitization to the hapten diphenylcyclopropenone (DPC).

CDR3 nucleotides: TGTGCCAGTATTATACAGGGGAGCACTGAAGCTTTCTTT. Protein product: CASIIQGSTEAFF. V and J are TRBV2 and TRBJ1-1; 7 nucleotides match TRBD1. V lost 9 bases and J lost 4; bases outside the gene matches: 8. Germline CDR1 and CDR2: SNHLY and FYNNEI. The CDR3 is 13 residues long.